Listed below are T cell receptor beta chains from one sample, sequenced in a study of technical replicates of blood from a few donors. The assay was immunoSEQ multiplex PCR, and TCRdb's table has in-frame clones only and misses some. Here the sample spans 70,000 or so clones, roughly 90% being singletons. Material: T cells isolated from PBMCs. The source of these receptors is a human donor in good health. The CDR3 runs from the conserved cysteine through the conserved F or W. A D gene is named only where the DNA matches it firmly. For some rows the clone size is stated as once, few or many, or as a class when expanded; others skip it.

TRBV21-1,NA,TRBJ1-1,NA,TGTGCCAGCAGCGTCAGGGGGTTTACTGAAGCTTTCTTT,CASSVRGFTEAFF
TRBV7-2,NA,TRBJ2-7,TRBD2,TGTGCCAGCAGCTTAGGGGTGGGGCGGGGGGCATACGAGCAGTACTTC,CASSLGVGRGAYEQYF
TRBV6-5,NA,TRBJ2-1,TRBD2,TGTGCCAGCAGTCCCGGGACTAACTATGAGCAGTTCTTC,CASSPGTNYEQFF
TRBV4-1,NA,TRBJ2-7,NA,TGCGCCAGCAGCCAAGACGGCCCTTGGGCGGAGACTACCTACGAGCAGTACTTC,CASSQDGPWAETTYEQYF
TRBV6-5,NA,TRBJ1-1,NA,TGTGCCAGCAGTTACTCGAATCGGGGGGGGAACACTGAAGCTTTCTTT,CASSYSNRGGNTEAFF
TRBV9,once,TRBJ2-7,TRBD1,TGTGCCAGCAGCGGTGGACAGGGCTACGAGCAGTACTTC,CASSGGQGYEQYF
TRBV5-4,NA,TRBJ1-1,NA,TGTGCCAGCAGCTCAAACTTCGGGAACACTGAAGCTTTCTTT,CASSSNFGNTEAFF
TRBV19,NA,TRBJ2-1,NA,TGTGCCAGTAGTATAGATCCCCCTAGCTCAAACGTCGGGCAGTTCTTC,CASSIDPPSSNVGQFF
TRBV19,NA,TRBJ1-5,TRBD1,TGTGCCAGTAGTATAGTACAGGGGTTAGAGAATCAGCCCCAGCATTTT,CASSIVQGLENQPQHF
TRBV15,NA,TRBJ2-5,TRBD2,TGTGCCACCAGCAGAGATGAGCGGGAGAGAGAGACCCAGTACTTC,CATSRDERERETQYF
TRBV5-1,NA,TRBJ2-3,NA,TGCGCCAGCAGCTCCCTAACTAGTACAGATACGCAGTATTTT,CASSSLTSTDTQYF
TRBV27,NA,TRBJ2-1,NA,TGTGCCAGCAGTTTTAGCCCGTTTGGGGGGAATGAGCAGTTCTTC,CASSFSPFGGNEQFF
TRBV2,once,TRBJ2-5,NA,TGTGCCAGCAGTGTAAGGGGGGGAGAGACCCAGTACTTC,CASSVRGGETQYF
TRBV5-6,once,TRBJ2-7,TRBD1,TGTGCCAGCAGCCTAACAGGGGACAAGGCCGAGCAGTACTTC,CASSLTGDKAEQYF
TRBV19,NA,TRBJ2-7,TRBD2,TGTGCCAGTAGTTTAGGGACTAGCCGGTACTACGAGCAGTACTTC,CASSLGTSRYYEQYF
TRBV5-8,NA,TRBJ1-2,NA,TGTGCCAGCAGCTTGGGCAGACAATATGGCTACACCTTC,CASSLGRQYGYTF
TRBV7-3,NA,TRBJ1-1,NA,TGTGCCAGCAGCCCTACAGCGCGGGGTGAAGCTTTCTTT,CASSPTARGEAFF
TRBV4-3,NA,TRBJ2-7,NA,TGCGCCAGCAGCCTAGGGGGATTCGAGCAGTACTTC,CASSLGGFEQYF
TRBV28,NA,TRBJ2-7,NA,TGTGCCAGCAGTTGGGGGACATCTTCCTACGAGCAGTACTTC,CASSWGTSSYEQYF
TRBV5-6,NA,TRBJ2-1,TRBD1,TGTGCCAGCAGCTTGATGGGACAGCCCTACAATGAGCAGTTCTTC,CASSLMGQPYNEQFF
TRBV11-2,NA,TRBJ2-3,NA,TGTGCCAGCAGCCTAGGGGGGGAAGAGGCAGATACGCAGTATTTT,CASSLGGEEADTQYF
TRBV27,NA,TRBJ2-3,TRBD2,TGTGCCAGCAGTTTTAGCGGGAGTTTTGCAGATACGCAGTATTTT,CASSFSGSFADTQYF
TRBV27,NA,TRBJ1-5,TRBD1,TGTGCCAGCAGTTTGTGGACAGGGGGACAGCCCCAGCATTTT,CASSLWTGGQPQHF
TRBV6-1,NA,TRBJ1-3,NA,TGTGCCAGCAGTGATTCAGGGTACGAAAACACCATATATTTT,CASSDSGYENTIYF
TRBV6-5,NA,TRBJ2-4,TRBD1,TGTGCCAGCGGGGACAGGGCGAACATTCAGTACTTC,CASGDRANIQYF
TRBV6-1,NA,TRBJ1-3,NA,TGTGCCAGCAGTCCAGACAGTTCTGGAAACACCATATATTTT,CASSPDSSGNTIYF
TRBV10-1,NA,TRBJ1-4,TRBD1,TGCGCCAGCAGTGACACGGGGACAGAACGAGAAAAACTGTTTTTT,CASSDTGTEREKLFF
TRBV19,NA,TRBJ1-5,NA,TGTGCCAGTAGTATTACTTTTGCCTCAAGCTCGCTCCATAGCAATCAGCCCCAGCATTTT,CASSITFASSSLHSNQPQHF
TRBV7-2,NA,TRBJ1-2,TRBD1,TGTGCCAGCAGCAACGACAGGGTTGGTGGCTACACCTTC,CASSNDRVGGYTF
TRBV28,NA,TRBJ1-3,TRBD1,TGTGCCAGCAGCCAAGGGACAGCATCTGGAAACACCATATATTTT,CASSQGTASGNTIYF
TRBV2,NA,TRBJ2-1,TRBD2,TGTGCCAGCAGTCATGTAGCGGGAGGGCCAGACAATGAGCAGTTCTTC,CASSHVAGGPDNEQFF
TRBV10-2,once,TRBJ2-3,TRBD2,TGCGCCAGCACCTTAGCGGGGGGATCAGATACGCAGTATTTT,CASTLAGGSDTQYF
TRBV7-9,NA,TRBJ1-5,NA,TGTGCCAGCAGCCCGCCGGGAGGGGAGAATCAGCCCCAGCATTTT,CASSPPGGENQPQHF
TRBV11-3,NA,TRBJ2-5,TRBD2,TGTGCCAGCAGCTTAGAGGGTAGTAGCGGGAGACGGGAGACCCAGTACTTC,CASSLEGSSGRRETQYF